These 15 T cell receptor beta chains share one sample of origin, sequenced in a study of chemoradiotherapy in HPV16-positive cancers. Sequencing was performed with immunoSEQ multiplex PCR; in TCRdb, only in-frame clones are kept and a portion is missing. The repertoire includes 1,000 to 1,500 clones, 80% to 90% of them detected once, and 5% to 6.5% sits in the top ten. The sample was tumor tissue, taken from a patient who underwent chemoradiotherapy. The receptor set was obtained from a human donor with HPV-associated anogenital cancer.

The chain joins TRBV19 to TRBJ2-2; D not certain. There are 14 residues in the CDR3. V lost 0 bases, J lost 7 bases, and 9 bases lay in between. Germline V gene data show CDR1 as LNHDA and CDR2 as SQIVND (reference sequence). In nucleotides, the CDR3 is TGTGCCAGTAGTATAGATCCGATCAACGGGGAGCTGTTTTTT. Its protein is CASSIDPINGELFF.

This chain joins TRBV5-1 and TRBJ2-7; either TRBD1 or TRBD2 may supply D (5 bases each). The CDR3 runs to 15 residues. Germline V gene data show CDR1 as SGHRS and CDR2 as YFSETQ. V was trimmed by 0 bases and J by 5 bases, leaving 15 bases between them. CDR3 sequence: CASSLGPGPPDEQYV. CDR3 in DNA: TGCGCCAGCAGCTTGGGGCCGGGACCCCCAGACGAGCAGTACGTC.

The chain links TRBV21-1 to TRBJ2-1; the table calls TRBD2, which could not be checked here. TRBV21-1 corresponds to a pseudogene. The CDR3 is made up of 15 amino acids. The CDR3, as DNA: TGTGCCAGCAGCAAAGGACTAGCGGGAGACAATGAGCAGTTCTTC. This sequence encodes CASSKGLAGDNEQFF.

The chain employs TRBV4-1 and TRBJ2-7; D may be TRBD1 (6 bases). Trimming stripped 4 bases from V and 6 bases from J, with 16 bases between. Germline V lookup: CDR1 MGHRA, CDR2 YSYEKL. The CDR3 is 14 amino acids. The CDR3 sequence is CASSLGTSPSEQYF. Written as DNA, the CDR3 is TGCGCCAGCAGCCTCGGGACAAGTCCCTCCGAGCAGTACTTC.

The rearrangement joins TRBV7-2 to TRBJ2-5; the D is unclear. This CDR3 comprises 13 residues. V lost 6 bases and J lost 5, with 13 bases in between. The V gene's germline CDR1 is SGHTA and CDR2 FQGNSA. CDR3 nucleotide sequence: TGTGCCAGCAGAGAAATGGGCGTTGAGACCCAGTACTTC. The encoded protein is CASREMGVETQYF.

The CDR3 sequence: CARSLELEREQYF. The CDR3 region has the DNA TGTGCCAGAAGCTTGGAGCTGGAGCGCGAGCAGTACTTC. V usage is TRBV5-3 and J usage is TRBJ2-7; unclear D gene. TRBV5-3 is an open reading frame, and its role is uncertain. CDR3 length: 13 residues. V lost 0 bases to trimming and J lost 6 bases, with 10 bases between them.

This clone was found once. The gene calls are TRBV7-2 and TRBJ1-1, with TRBD1 as a possible D gene (5 bases). V shed 7 bases and J shed 6 bases, with 15 bases lying between them. The CDR3 is 13 residues long. From germline, CDR1 is SGHTA and CDR2 FQGNSA. The CDR3 DNA reads TGTGCCAGCACCTTGGACATATTCGCTGAAGCTTTCTTT. It is translated as CASTLDIFAEAFF.

This clone has a single count. This sequence joins TRBV7-2 and TRBJ1-2, with D uncertain. CDR1 and CDR2 from the germline V gene are SGHTA and FQGNSA. Trimming took 0 bases from V and 5 from J, leaving 7 bases between them. The length of the CDR3 is 13 residues. The CDR3 reads CASSLAPLYGYTF. For the CDR3, the DNA is TGTGCCAGCAGCTTAGCCCCCCTGTATGGCTACACCTTC.

The chain couples TRBV19 to TRBJ1-3; D uncertain. The ends were cut back, 6 bases at V and 0 bases at J, with 15 bases in the middle. Germline-derived CDR1 and CDR2 are LNHDA and SQIVND (reference sequence). The CDR3 is 16 amino acids. CDR3 nucleotide sequence: TGTGCCAGTAGCCCAAGGGATACCACCTCTGGAAACACCATATATTTT. It is translated as CASSPRDTTSGNTIYF. The full variable domain, in which reference TRBV19 and TRBJ1-3 provide the parts outside the CDR3, is DGGITQSPKYLFRKEGQNVTLSCEQNLNHDAMYWYRQDPGQGLRLIYYSQIVNDFQKGDIAEGYSVSREKKESFPLTVTSAQKNPTAFYLCASSPRDTTSGNTIYFGEGSWLTVV.

This clone was counted a single time. J is TRBJ2-2 and V is TRBV7-9, with TRBD2 matching 8 bases. Trimming at V came to 5 bases and at J to 0 bases, leaving 5 bases not matched to a gene. This CDR3 is 16 amino acids long. The germline V gene encodes CDR1 SEHNR and CDR2 FQNEAQ (reference sequence). The CDR3 sequence is CASSPAGVANTGELFF. The CDR3 region has the DNA TGTGCCAGCAGCCCAGCGGGAGTGGCGAACACCGGGGAGCTGTTTTTT.

The genes are TRBV7-2 and TRBJ1-1; 7 bases map to TRBD1. The CDR3 loop spans 15 amino acids. From germline, CDR1 is SGHTA and CDR2 FQGNSA. V lost 6 bases to trimming and J lost 1 base; unmatched junction nucleotides: 8. Here the CDR3 reads CASSFTGDTNTEAFF. The CDR3 region has the DNA TGTGCCAGCAGTTTTACAGGGGATACGAACACTGAAGCTTTCTTT.

This clone showed up just once. This chain joins TRBV5-8 and TRBJ2-5, with TRBD2 as a possible D gene (5 bases). The germline V gene encodes CDR1 SGHTS and CDR2 YDEGEE. The V end was cut by 1 base, the J end by 4 bases, with 11 bases between. This CDR3 has 14 amino acids. The CDR3 DNA sequence: TGTGCCAGCAGCTTGTATTCAGGAGGAGAGACCCAGTACTTC. It codes for CASSLYSGGETQYF.

This chain joins TRBV28 and TRBJ2-3; possibly TRBD2 for D (5 bases). This CDR3 has 13 residues. Per the germline V gene, CDR1 is MDHEN and CDR2 is SYDVKM. Trimming pared 5 bases from V and 5 bases from J, leaving 11 bases between. The CDR3 bases are TGTGCCAGCAGTGAGGGTAGTAGAGATACGCAGTATTTT. Its protein is CASSEGSRDTQYF.

This rearrangement joins TRBV27 to TRBJ1-2, with 11 bases identical to TRBD1. V gave up 1 base and J gave up 7 bases; unmatched junction bases: 2. The CDR3 contains 14 residues. CDR1 MNHEY and CDR2 SMNVEV come from the germline V gene (reference sequence). The CDR3 coding sequence is TGTGCCAGCAGTTTATGGGGGACAGGGGGTGGCTACACCTTC. This gives the protein CASSLWGTGGGYTF.

V usage is TRBV6-5 and J usage is TRBJ1-4, with 7 bases that match TRBD1. Per the germline V gene, CDR1 is MNHEY and CDR2 is SVGAGI. This CDR3 spans 15 amino acids. The V and J ends lost 5 bases and 8 bases, in that order; junction bases with no gene match: 11. The CDR3 region is CASSKQDRAQEKLFF. The CDR3 DNA is TGTGCCAGCAGTAAACAAGACAGGGCTCAGGAAAAACTGTTTTTT.